Below are 30 T cell receptor beta chains sequenced from a single sample in a study of blood T cell repertoires in COVID-19. Data came from immunoSEQ multiplex PCR; TCRdb stores just in-frame clones and leaves some out. The data show 46,000 or so clones, roughly 90% seen once. The specimen sequenced was peripheral blood. The receptors derive from a man in his 70s with active COVID-19.

This clone appeared a single time. The chain is built from TRBV4-3 and TRBJ2-1; 7 bases align to TRBD2. The J segment lost 7 bases and the V segment lost 4 bases, leaving 4 bases of the junction unmatched. This CDR3 contains 13 residues. The V gene's germline CDR1 is LGHNA and CDR2 YSLEER. For the CDR3, the DNA is TGCGCCAGCAGCCGAGCGGGGCCGAATGAGCAGTTCTTC. It encodes CASSRAGPNEQFF.

V is TRBV3-1 (or the pseudogene TRBV3-2) and J is TRBJ2-7, with D unclear. Deletions cut 0 bases from V and 5 bases from J, with 8 bases between. CDR1 LGHDT and CDR2 YNNKEL come from the germline V gene (reference sequence). CDR3 size: 13 residues. The CDR3 here is CASSQEPIHEQYF. CDR3 in DNA: TGTGCCAGCAGCCAAGAGCCTATCCACGAGCAGTACTTC.

CDR3 region: CASSLWGRYEQYF. CDR3 nucleotides: TGTGCCAGCAGCCTATGGGGGCGGTACGAGCAGTACTTC. The chain joins TRBV28 to TRBJ2-7, with TRBD1 as a possible D gene (6 bases). Germline CDR1 reads MDHEN; CDR2 reads SYDVKM. V was pared by 6 bases and J by 4 bases, with 13 bases between. The CDR3 consists of 13 residues.

This chain links TRBV5-1 with TRBJ1-2; 9 bases line up with TRBD1. J was trimmed by 7 bases and V by 5 bases; bases with no gene match: 6. This CDR3 contains 13 residues. The germline V gene has CDR1 SGHRS and CDR2 YFSETQ. The CDR3 protein is CASRLQGALGYTF. CDR3 DNA sequence: TGCGCCAGCAGACTACAGGGGGCTCTTGGCTACACCTTC.

V gene TRBV7-6 combines with J gene TRBJ1-6; weak D call: TRBD1 (6 bases). V was clipped by 1 base and J by 7 bases, with 11 bases between them. The germline V gene has CDR1 SGHVS and CDR2 FNYEAQ. The CDR3 covers 15 residues. For the CDR3, the DNA is TGTGCCAGCAGCTTAGAACAGGGTGGCAATTCACCCCTCCACTTT. The encoded protein is CASSLEQGGNSPLHF.

The rearrangement joins TRBV14 to TRBJ1-4; possibly TRBD1 for D (5 bases). Germline V lookup: CDR1 SGHDN, CDR2 FVKESK. The V end lost 1 base, the J end lost 8 bases, and 14 bases lay between the germline ends. CDR3 size: 15 residues. CDR3 loop: CASSQAGRGREKLFF. In DNA form, the CDR3 reads TGTGCCAGCAGCCAAGCGGGTAGGGGTCGAGAAAAACTGTTTTTT.

The chain is built from TRBV6-5 and TRBJ2-1, with D perhaps matching TRBD1 (5 bases). Germline V gene lookup returns CDR1 MNHEY and CDR2 SVGAGI. The germline V and J ends were trimmed by 6 bases and 7 bases, with 13 bases remaining between them. The CDR3 loop spans 13 amino acids. The chain's CDR3 is CASSPLRGNEQFF. The CDR3 region has the DNA TGTGCCAGCAGCCCACTTAGGGGAAATGAGCAGTTCTTC.

V is TRBV5-1 and J is TRBJ1-1; maybe TRBD1 (5 bases). CDR3 length: 15 residues. Germline-derived CDR1 and CDR2 are SGHRS and YFSETQ. V was cut by 0 bases and J by 6 bases, with 15 bases left in between. The CDR3 protein is CASSLGRVDIAEAFF. The CDR3 DNA reads TGCGCCAGCAGCTTGGGCAGGGTAGACATCGCTGAAGCTTTCTTT. The full variable domain, with the rest looked up from reference TRBV5-1 and TRBJ1-1, is KAGVTQTPRYLIKTRGQQVTLSCSPISGHRSVSWYQQTPGQGLQFLFEYFSETQRNKGNFPGRFSGRQFSNSRSEMNVSTLELGDSALYLCASSLGRVDIAEAFFGQGTRLTVV.

The gene calls are TRBV6-2 or TRBV6-3 and TRBJ1-1; the D gene is possibly TRBD1 (5 bases). Trimming cost V 3 bases and J 4 bases, with 21 bases left between them. The CDR3 runs to 17 residues. In germline, CDR1 is MNHEY, CDR2 SVGEGT. The chain's CDR3 is CASSYDPAGGDGTEAFF. For the CDR3, the DNA is TGTGCCAGCAGTTATGATCCCGCAGGCGGGGACGGCACTGAAGCTTTCTTT.

This rearrangement joins TRBV7-8 to TRBJ2-5, with 14 positions matching TRBD2. The CDR3 has 18 amino acids. Germline V gene data show CDR1 as SGHVS and CDR2 as FQNEAQ. Trimming took 2 bases from V and 1 from J; bases not matched to a gene: 6. The CDR3 spells CASSLLWTSGRSQETQYF. In nucleotides, the CDR3 is TGTGCCAGCAGCTTACTATGGACTAGCGGGAGGTCCCAAGAGACCCAGTACTTC.

Comments on this clone: One end of the junction is discordant with germline, which a read error may explain. The chain recombines TRBV7-9 with TRBJ1-2; D perhaps matches TRBD1 (5 bases). The CDR3 consists of 14 residues. Per germline, CDR1 SEHNR and CDR2 FQNEAQ (reference sequence). The CDR3 region is CASSLDPPGALNPF. The CDR3 bases are TGTGCCAGCAGCTTAGACCCCCCTGGGGCCCTCAATCCCTTC. Full variable domain (rest looked up from reference TRBV7-9 and TRBJ1-2): DTGVSQNPRHKITKRGQNVTFRCDPISEHNRLYWYRQTLGQGPEFLTYFQNEAQLEKSRLLSDRFSAERPKGSFSTLEIQRTEQGDSAMYLCASSLDPPGALNPFGSGTRLTVV.

This sequence joins TRBV6-2 or TRBV6-3 and TRBJ1-2, with 10 bases that match TRBD1. The junction had 6 bases not matched to a gene; V was cut back by 6 bases and J by 8 bases. Germline V gene data show CDR1 as MNHEY and CDR2 as SVGEGT. The CDR3 covers 13 residues. The CDR3 here is CASSPDRGLGYTF. In DNA, the CDR3 is TGTGCCAGCAGCCCCGACAGGGGGCTCGGCTACACCTTC.

DNA for the CDR3: TGTGCCAGTAGTATCAAGGGACTAGCGGGGGGGCATGAGCAGTTCTTC. Residues: CASSIKGLAGGHEQFF. The rearrangement uses TRBV19 and TRBJ2-1; the match to TRBD2 covers 16 bases. This CDR3 contains 16 residues. CDR1 is LNHDA, CDR2 SQIVND, per germline (reference sequence). V lost 3 bases and J lost 8; bases outside the gene matches: 4.

The chain joins TRBV11-2 to TRBJ2-5; the D gene is possibly TRBD2 (5 bases). This CDR3 spans 12 amino acids. Germline V CDR1 and CDR2: SGHAT, FQNNGV. The V and J ends lost 3 bases and 4 bases respectively, with 6 bases between them. This CDR3 reads CASSFEGETQYF. The DNA of the CDR3 is TGTGCCAGCAGCTTTGAGGGAGAGACCCAGTACTTC.

This clone was seen once. The chain carries TRBV12-3 or TRBV12-4 and TRBJ1-4; D is unresolved. This CDR3 contains 11 residues. V gave up 6 bases and J gave up 5 bases, with 4 bases separating them. The CDR3 here is CASRSNEKLFF. As DNA, the CDR3 is TGTGCCAGCAGGAGCAATGAAAAACTGTTTTTT.

On this clone itself: Other DNA sequences of this sample code for an identical CDR3. V usage is TRBV9 and J usage is TRBJ2-7; D might be TRBD2 (6 bases). V lost 0 bases, J lost 3 bases, and 10 bases lay in between. The CDR3 runs 14 residues. Germline V gene data show CDR1 as SGDLS and CDR2 as YYNGEE. CDR3 region: CASSVAGRDYEQYF. Written as DNA, the CDR3 is TGTGCCAGCAGCGTAGCTGGGCGGGACTACGAGCAGTACTTC. The variable domain in full, with the rest retrieved from reference TRBV9 and TRBJ2-7, is DSGVTQTPKHLITATGQRVTLRCSPRSGDLSVYWYQQSLDQGLQFLIQYYNGEERAKGNILERFSAQQFPDLHSELNLSSLELGDSALYFCASSVAGRDYEQYFGPGTRLTVT.

This sequence joins TRBV28 and TRBJ2-5; no firm D call. Trimming left V 2 bases short and J 1 base short, with 11 bases between. CDR3 length equals 15 residues. Per the germline V gene, CDR1 is MDHEN and CDR2 is SYDVKM. CDR3 loop: CASSLSWNSQETQYF. The CDR3 coding sequence is TGTGCCAGCAGTTTAAGTTGGAACAGCCAAGAGACCCAGTACTTC.

The chain joins TRBV5-4 to TRBJ1-2; TRBD1 aligns across 9 bases. Trimming removed 3 bases from V and 8 bases from J; junction bases left unmatched: 14. The CDR3 length is 16 residues. Looked up from germline, CDR1 is SGHNT and CDR2 is YYREEE (reference sequence). CDR3: CASSSRDREPMGGYTF. In nucleotides, the CDR3 is TGTGCCAGCAGCTCCCGGGACAGGGAGCCGATGGGGGGCTACACCTTC.

DNA for the CDR3: TGTGCCAGCAGTTTCTCGGGGGCGAACACCGGGGAGCTGTTTTTT. Translating gives CASSFSGANTGELFF. The rearrangement uses TRBV28 and TRBJ2-2; maybe TRBD2 (6 bases). The CDR3 runs to 15 residues. Germline values: CDR1 MDHEN, CDR2 SYDVKM. Trimming shortened V by 3 bases and J by 0 bases, and 8 bases separated the two germline ends.

This clone has only a few counts. The rearrangement links TRBV6-5 to TRBJ1-2, with 8 bases identical to TRBD1. Germline CDR1 reads MNHEY; CDR2 reads SVGAGI. Unmatched junction bases numbered 9, after V lost 6 bases and J lost 6 bases. CDR3 length: 14 residues. CDR3 DNA sequence: TGTGCCAGCAGATCTGGACAGGGTGGGGATGGCTACACCTTC. Encoded protein: CASRSGQGGDGYTF.

The rearrangement uses TRBV10-3 and TRBJ2-3; 11 bases line up with TRBD2. The junction had 7 bases not matched to a gene; V was cut back by 9 bases and J by 2 bases. The CDR3 is 15 amino acids. Germline loops: CDR1 ENHRY, CDR2 SYGVKD. The DNA of the CDR3 is TGTGCCATAAAAAAGGGACTAGCGGACACAGATACGCAGTATTTT. This codes for CAIKKGLADTDTQYF.

The chain carries TRBV5-8 and TRBJ2-2, with 8 positions matching TRBD1. CDR1 SGHTS and CDR2 YDEGEE come from the germline V gene. The CDR3 has 16 residues. The junction had 7 bases not matched to a gene; V was cut back by 4 bases and J by 2 bases. Here the CDR3 DNA reads TGTGCCAGCAGCCAGGGGACAGGAATCAACACCGGGGAGCTGTTTTTT. Translated, it gives CASSQGTGINTGELFF. Full variable domain (missing parts from reference TRBV5-8 and TRBJ2-2): EAGVTQSPTHLIKTRGQQATLRCSPISGHTSVYWYQQALGLGLQFLLWYDEGEERNRGNFPPRFSGRQFPNYSSELNVNALELEDSALYLCASSQGTGINTGELFFGEGSRLTVL.

The J gene is TRBJ2-7, the V gene TRBV27; possible D gene TRBD1, 5 bases. CDR1 MNHEY and CDR2 SMNVEV come from the germline V gene (reference sequence). V lost 3 bases and J lost 6, with 15 bases in between. There are 14 residues in the CDR3. CDR3 bases: TGTGCCAGCAGTTTGCGACCTACAGGTTCCGAGCAGTACTTC. Protein: CASSLRPTGSEQYF.

This clone was observed once. The chain employs TRBV5-1 and TRBJ2-7; 12 bases agree with TRBD2. V was clipped by 0 bases and J by 3 bases; unmatched bases: 4. There are 16 residues in the CDR3. Looked up from germline, CDR1 is SGHRS and CDR2 is YFSETQ. In DNA, the CDR3 is TGCGCCAGCAGCTTGGCTTCTAGCGGGAGGGGCTACGAGCAGTACTTC. It is translated as CASSLASSGRGYEQYF.

The chain combines TRBV28 with TRBJ1-4, with a weak D call TRBD1 (5 bases). V gave up 3 bases and J gave up 8 bases, with 16 bases separating them. Germline V gene lookup returns CDR1 MDHEN and CDR2 SYDVKM. The CDR3 length is 15 residues. The CDR3 spells CASSLEGQDREKLFF. In DNA, the CDR3 is TGTGCCAGCAGTTTGGAGGGGCAGGATCGCGAAAAACTGTTTTTT.

The V gene is TRBV29-1, the J gene TRBJ2-7; D remains unclear. The ends were cut back, 7 bases at V and 2 bases at J, with 9 bases in the middle. From germline, CDR1 is SQVTM and CDR2 ANQGSEA. The CDR3 extends over 11 amino acids. The CDR3: CSAVSAYEQYF. CDR3 DNA: TGCAGCGCAGTGAGTGCCTACGAGCAGTACTTC.

This chain connects TRBV18 to TRBJ2-5; 7 bases agree with TRBD2. The CDR3 length is 17 residues. Germline-derived CDR1 and CDR2 are KGHSH and LQKENI. Trimming at V came to 2 bases and at J to 3 bases, leaving 12 bases not matched to a gene. CDR3 residues: CASSPFRAGVRKETQYF. The CDR3 region has the DNA TGTGCCAGCTCACCATTCCGCGCGGGAGTTAGAAAAGAGACCCAGTACTTC.

The chain uses TRBV7-8 and TRBJ2-7, with TRBD1 matching 9 bases. The CDR3 covers 15 residues. The V gene end was trimmed by 3 bases and the J gene end by 4 bases; junction bases not matched to a gene: 7. Germline lookup yields CDR1 SGHVS and CDR2 FQNEAQ. This CDR3 is CASSFTGQGSYEQYF. The CDR3, as DNA: TGTGCCAGCAGCTTCACGGGACAGGGCTCGTACGAGCAGTACTTC.

The chain recombines TRBV4-3 with TRBJ1-1, with D possibly being TRBD1 (5 bases). The CDR3 totals 14 residues. The V end was cut by 0 bases, the J end by 5 bases, with 10 bases between. Germline assignment: CDR1 LGHNA and CDR2 YSLEER. In nucleotides, the CDR3 is TGCGCCAGCAGCCAAGAGGGGGGGGTTACTGAAGCTTTCTTT. Translated, it gives CASSQEGGVTEAFF.

The CDR3 DNA reads as TGTGCCAGCAGTTTAACGGGGTATGGCTACACCTTC. Its protein is CASSLTGYGYTF. The chain links TRBV28 to TRBJ1-2; D uncertain. The V gene lost 2 bases and the J gene lost 5 bases, with 6 bases spanning the gap. CDR3 length equals 12 residues. Per the germline V gene, CDR1 is MDHEN and CDR2 is SYDVKM.